This T cell receptor (beta chain) was profiled in a study of blood T cells in healthy people across ages. Study-level information: Researchers report that template switching captured about one barcoded beta molecule per two T cells.

Notes on this clonotype: Its matching antigen is unknown.

Trimming pared 4 bases from V and 7 bases from J, leaving 11 bases between. Germline assignment: CDR1 SEHNR and CDR2 FQNEAQ (reference sequence). The length of the CDR3 is 14 residues. Findings of the study overall: Naive T cell percentage by flow cytometry tracked strongly with beta diversity. Diversity of TCR beta per million T cells declined in a roughly linear way with age.

Sample-barcoded 5' priming and a J-beta primer mix drove a second PCR of roughly 7 to 11 cycles. Each of the cDNA molecules was tagged by a template-switch adaptor with 12 random nucleotides. TCRdb recomputed calls from the 5' RACE reads with MiXCR, one row per CDR3 protein. This table holds some 1,500,000 distinct CDR3 sequences, around 40% found once. The chain links TRBV7-9 to TRBJ1-6; tentatively, D is TRBD1 (5 bases). Sequenced material: blood. The sequence derives from a young woman in good health. Written as DNA, the CDR3 is TGTGCCAGCAGCTCAGGGACGATGAATTCACCCCTCCACTTT. It is translated as CASSSGTMNSPLHF.